This T cell receptor beta chain was identified in a study of OX40 agonist ivuxolimab in advanced cancers. Study outcomes and limitations: Clonal expansion by week 6 occurred in CD4+ and CD8+ blood T cells (at 0.1 to 3.0 mg/kg).

Libraries were prepared by immunoSEQ multiplex PCR; TCRdb keeps only in-frame clonotypes and omits some of them. This table holds about 64,000 clones, 75% to 95% found once. Of note for this clone: Its target is unknown.

Samples were taken at baseline and on day 1 of cycles 4 and 7. In germline, CDR1 is SGHTA, CDR2 FQGNSA. The CDR3 contains 15 residues. Trimming cost V 6 bases and J 1 base; bases outside gene matches: 8. The sequence was obtained from an adult with an advanced solid tumor such as melanoma, head and neck, liver or kidney cancer. The specimen comprised CD4+ or CD8+ T cells sorted from blood, sampled in a trial of the OX40 agonist ivuxolimab. The rearrangement uses TRBV7-2 and TRBJ1-2, with 7 bases that match TRBD1. Here the CDR3 reads CASRKTGTDNYGYTF. The CDR3 nucleotides are TGTGCCAGCAGAAAAACCGGGACAGATAACTATGGCTACACCTTC.